Sequencing of this TCR beta chain was carried out in a study of CD8+ T cells in alopecia areata (dated by TCRdb to 2016 to 2019). Broadly, across the study: The study used high-throughput TCRbeta sequencing to examine T cell clonal expansion in alopecia areata, in both the C3H/HeJ mouse model and human patients. RNA came from the PAXgene miRNA kit for fixed scalp, the miRNeasy kit for PBMCs, and the RNeasy kit for mouse skin. Scalp clonality was compared across normal scalp (n=4), patchy alopecia areata scalp (n=8), and alopecia totalis/universalis scalp (n=8). Human TCRbeta sequencing covered scalp tissue and sorted CD4+ and CD8+ peripheral blood T cells from patchy and totalis/universalis alopecia areata patients and healthy controls. TCRbeta CDR3 regions were amplified by immunoSEQ multiplex PCR using 35 Vbeta forward and 13 Jbeta reverse primers. The investigation overall reported the following: Resident alphabeta T cells in normal human skin are also sequenced, complicating scalp TCR repertoire analysis, unlike mouse skin dominated by gammadelta T cells. Compared with normal scalp, lesional scalp, particularly in alopecia totalis/universalis, had higher clonality and more expanded CD8+ clones, which suggests antigenic drive. Compared with mice, TCR sequences shared between patients were less clear, possibly partly because of HLA diversity across the patient population.

Libraries were constructed by the immunoSEQ multiplex PCR assay. To provide template for TCR sequencing, every sample had RNA extracted and reverse transcribed into cDNA. SuperScript III was used for first-strand cDNA synthesis, primed with a 2:1 mix of oligo-dT and random hexamers. Amplification bias was assessed with a synthetic immune receptor repertoire, and residual bias was removed computationally. In the original analysis: Raw reads were preprocessed for error removal, and CDR3 was defined according to IMGT conventions as running from the conserved cysteine to phenylalanine. Clonality was computed by normalizing Shannon entropy by log2 of the number of productive unique TCRs and subtracting the result from 1. Whether scalp clones were CD4 or CD8 was inferred by matching scalp TCRbeta sequences against CD4 and CD8 repertoires sorted from blood. TCRdb stores this immuneACCESS table with in-frame sequences only. Part of the clones is absent; in the studies checked, under half of the shortfall reflects unresolved V genes, and no reason is known for the rest. V and J calls and clone size follow that table, whereas D and trimming were derived from the DNA. In this sample the table shows 120,000 or so clones, around 50% of which occur a single time. 10% of the sample lies in the top ten.

Lesional scalp punch biopsies and peripheral blood were collected from alopecia areata patients. PBMCs were isolated by density centrifugation and stained for CD3, CD4 and CD8, and CD4+ and CD8+ T cells were sorted on a FACSAria. As part of a multicenter biomarker study, untreated alopecia areata patients were recruited. In 4 to 6 patients from the biomarker study, the blood CD8+ T cells went through an additional sort into NKG2D-low and NKG2D-high fractions. About this clone itself: No cognate antigen has been identified for it. Base qualities are missing; no much larger clone stands one base away.

The CDR3 goes from the cysteine to the phenylalanine over 15 residues. Of the read, only the CDR3 DNA is kept; its 45 bases are in frame from base 1. The junction carries 14 bases between V and J, which are trimmed by 2 bases and 3 bases respectively. Looking up the germline V gene yields CDR1 MGHRA and CDR2 YSYEKL. The receptor chain draws on TRBV4-1 and TRBJ2-7; the D gene cannot be named for sure. The sequenced sample was NKG2D-low CD8+ T cells sorted from blood. In the paper's terms, the cell subset or site label means: sorted CD8+ NKG2D-low blood T cells. The receptor was derived from a human donor with alopecia areata. The nucleotides are TGCGCCAGCAGCCAAAGTCTCGAATACTACTACGAGCAGTACTTC. It translates to CASSQSLEYYYEQYF.